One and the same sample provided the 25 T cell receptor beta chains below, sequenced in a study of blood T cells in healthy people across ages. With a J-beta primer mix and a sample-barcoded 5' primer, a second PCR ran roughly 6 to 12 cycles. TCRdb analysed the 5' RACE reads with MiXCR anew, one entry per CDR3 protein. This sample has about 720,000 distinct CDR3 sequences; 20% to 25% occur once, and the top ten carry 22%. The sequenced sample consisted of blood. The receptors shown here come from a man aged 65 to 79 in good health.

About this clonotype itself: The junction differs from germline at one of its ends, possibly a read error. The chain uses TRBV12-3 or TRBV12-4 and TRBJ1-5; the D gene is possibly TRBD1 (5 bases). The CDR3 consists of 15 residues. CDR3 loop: CAISLGGWSNQPQHF. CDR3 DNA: TGTGCCATCAGTTTGGGGGGTTGGAGCAATCAGCCCCAGCATTTT.

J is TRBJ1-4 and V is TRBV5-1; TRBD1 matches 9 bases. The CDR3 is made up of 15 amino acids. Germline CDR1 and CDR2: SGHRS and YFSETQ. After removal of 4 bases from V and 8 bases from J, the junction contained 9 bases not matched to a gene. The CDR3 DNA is TGCGCCAGCAGCGAGGACAGGGGAGTATTGGAAAAACTGTTTTTT. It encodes CASSEDRGVLEKLFF.

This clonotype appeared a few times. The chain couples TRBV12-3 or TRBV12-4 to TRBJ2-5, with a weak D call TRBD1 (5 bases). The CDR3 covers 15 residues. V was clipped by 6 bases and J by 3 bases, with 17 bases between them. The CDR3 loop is CASRLQGKGKETQYF. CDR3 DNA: TGTGCCAGCAGGCTTCAGGGCAAGGGTAAAGAGACCCAGTACTTC.

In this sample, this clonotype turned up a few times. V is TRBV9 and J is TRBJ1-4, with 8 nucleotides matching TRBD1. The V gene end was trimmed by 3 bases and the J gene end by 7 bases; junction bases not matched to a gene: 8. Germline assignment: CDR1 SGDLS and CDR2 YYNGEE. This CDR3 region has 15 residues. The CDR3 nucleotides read TGTGCCAGCAGCGCCTCCGGGACAGGCGGTGAAAAACTGTTTTTT. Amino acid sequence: CASSASGTGGEKLFF.

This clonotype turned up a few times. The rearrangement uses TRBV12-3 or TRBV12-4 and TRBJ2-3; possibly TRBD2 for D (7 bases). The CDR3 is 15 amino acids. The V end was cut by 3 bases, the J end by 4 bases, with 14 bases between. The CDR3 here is CASSFVGGPPDTQYF. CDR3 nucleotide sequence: TGTGCCAGCAGTTTTGTGGGGGGGCCGCCAGATACGCAGTATTTT.

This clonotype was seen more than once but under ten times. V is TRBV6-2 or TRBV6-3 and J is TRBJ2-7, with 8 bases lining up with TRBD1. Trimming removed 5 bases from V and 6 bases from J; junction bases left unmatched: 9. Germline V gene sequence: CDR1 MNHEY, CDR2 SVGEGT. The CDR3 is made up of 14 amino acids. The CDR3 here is CASSAGRGHLEQYF. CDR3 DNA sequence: TGTGCCAGCAGTGCGGGCAGGGGGCACCTCGAGCAGTACTTC.

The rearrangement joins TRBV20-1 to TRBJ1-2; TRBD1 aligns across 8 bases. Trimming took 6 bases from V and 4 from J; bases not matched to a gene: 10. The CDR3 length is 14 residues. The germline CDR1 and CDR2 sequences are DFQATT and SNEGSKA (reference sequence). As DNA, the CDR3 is TGCAGTGCAGAGAGGCAGGGGGCCAGCTATGGCTACACCTTC. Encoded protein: CSAERQGASYGYTF.

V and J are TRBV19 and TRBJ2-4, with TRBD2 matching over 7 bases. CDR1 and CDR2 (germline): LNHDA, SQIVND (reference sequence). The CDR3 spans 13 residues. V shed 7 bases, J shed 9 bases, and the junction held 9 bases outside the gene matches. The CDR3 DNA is TGTGCCAGTACCGGACTAGTCCGTGGCATTCAGTACTTC. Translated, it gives CASTGLVRGIQYF.

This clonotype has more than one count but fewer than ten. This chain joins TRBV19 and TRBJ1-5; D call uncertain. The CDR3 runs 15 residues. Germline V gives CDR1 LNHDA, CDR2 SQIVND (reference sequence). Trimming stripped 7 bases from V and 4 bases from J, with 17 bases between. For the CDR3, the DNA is TGTGCCAGTACCACTCCGGGCCTAGGGAATCAGCCCCAGCATTTT. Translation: CASTTPGLGNQPQHF. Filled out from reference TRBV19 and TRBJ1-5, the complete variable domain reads DGGITQSPKYLFRKEGQNVTLSCEQNLNHDAMYWYRQDPGQGLRLIYYSQIVNDFQKGDIAEGYSVSREKKESFPLTVTSAQKNPTAFYLCASTTPGLGNQPQHFGDGTRLSIL.

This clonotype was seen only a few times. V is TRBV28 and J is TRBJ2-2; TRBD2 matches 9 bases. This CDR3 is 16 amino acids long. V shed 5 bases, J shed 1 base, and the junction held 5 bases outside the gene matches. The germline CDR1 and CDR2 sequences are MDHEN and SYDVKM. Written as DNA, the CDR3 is TGTGCCAGCAGTCAGATAGCGGGAGTGAACACCGGGGAGCTGTTTTTT. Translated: CASSQIAGVNTGELFF.

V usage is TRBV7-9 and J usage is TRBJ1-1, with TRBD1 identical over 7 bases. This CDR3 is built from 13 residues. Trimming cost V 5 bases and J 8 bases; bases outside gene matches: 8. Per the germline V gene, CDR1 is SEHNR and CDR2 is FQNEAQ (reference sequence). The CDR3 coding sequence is TGTGCCAGCAGCCGGAAAGCGACAGGGGAAGCTTTCTTT. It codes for CASSRKATGEAFF.

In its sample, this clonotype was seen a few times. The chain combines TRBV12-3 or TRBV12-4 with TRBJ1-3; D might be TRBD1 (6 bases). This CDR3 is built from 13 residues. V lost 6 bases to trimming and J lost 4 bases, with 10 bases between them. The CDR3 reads CASSHGQGNTIYF. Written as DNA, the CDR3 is TGTGCCAGCAGCCACGGACAGGGAAACACCATATATTTT.

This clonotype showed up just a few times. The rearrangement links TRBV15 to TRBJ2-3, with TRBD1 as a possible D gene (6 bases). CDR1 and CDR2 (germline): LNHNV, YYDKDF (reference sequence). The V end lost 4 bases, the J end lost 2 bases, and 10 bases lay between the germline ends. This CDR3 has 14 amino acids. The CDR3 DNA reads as TGTGCCACCAGCAATTACAGGGCCACAGATACGCAGTATTTT. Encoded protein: CATSNYRATDTQYF.

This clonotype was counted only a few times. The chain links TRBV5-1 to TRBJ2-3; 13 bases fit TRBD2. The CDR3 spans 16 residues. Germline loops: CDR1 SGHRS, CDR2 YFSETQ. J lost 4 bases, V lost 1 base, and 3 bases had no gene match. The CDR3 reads CASSLRTSGRADTQYF. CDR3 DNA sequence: TGCGCCAGCAGCTTGCGGACTAGCGGGAGAGCAGATACGCAGTATTTT.

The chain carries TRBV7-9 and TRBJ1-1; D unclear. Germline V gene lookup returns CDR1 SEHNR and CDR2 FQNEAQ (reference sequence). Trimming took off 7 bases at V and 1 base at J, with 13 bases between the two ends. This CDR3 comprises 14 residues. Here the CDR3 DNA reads TGTGCCAGCATCCAGACGCGGGGGAACACTGAAGCTTTCTTT. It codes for CASIQTRGNTEAFF. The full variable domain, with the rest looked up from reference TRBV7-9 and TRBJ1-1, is DTGVSQNPRHKITKRGQNVTFRCDPISEHNRLYWYRQTLGQGPEFLTYFQNEAQLEKSRLLSDRFSAERPKGSFSTLEIQRTEQGDSAMYLCASIQTRGNTEAFFGQGTRLTVV.

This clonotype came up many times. The CDR3 region has the DNA TGCGCCAGCAGTCCAGACATTAACTATGGCTACACCTTC. Protein sequence: CASSPDINYGYTF. The chain links TRBV5-1 to TRBJ1-2; D not certain. The germline V gene has CDR1 SGHRS and CDR2 YFSETQ. The CDR3 sequence is 13 residues long. Trimming took 5 bases from V and 1 from J, leaving 9 bases between them.

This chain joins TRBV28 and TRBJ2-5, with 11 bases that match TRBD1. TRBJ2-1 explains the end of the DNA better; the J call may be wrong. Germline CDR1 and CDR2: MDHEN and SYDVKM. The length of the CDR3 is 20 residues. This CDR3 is CASSFISGQGVRAGNNEQFF. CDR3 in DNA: TGTGCCAGCAGTTTCATTTCGGGACAGGGGGTTCGAGCGGGAAACAATGAGCAGTTCTTC.

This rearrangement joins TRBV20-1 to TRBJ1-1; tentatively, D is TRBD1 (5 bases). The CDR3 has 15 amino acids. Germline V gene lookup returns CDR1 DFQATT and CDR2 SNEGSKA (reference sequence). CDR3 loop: CRRRGGIRVWTEAFF. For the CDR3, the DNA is TGCAGACGAAGGGGAGGGATTCGAGTATGGACTGAAGCTTTCTTT.

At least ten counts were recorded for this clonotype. The CDR3 region has the DNA TGTGCTTCAAGAGGCCGTATTTATGGCTACACCTTC. This gives the protein CASRGRIYGYTF. The chain links TRBV28 to TRBJ1-2; D not resolved. Germline CDR1 MDHEN, CDR2 SYDVKM. This CDR3 contains 12 residues.

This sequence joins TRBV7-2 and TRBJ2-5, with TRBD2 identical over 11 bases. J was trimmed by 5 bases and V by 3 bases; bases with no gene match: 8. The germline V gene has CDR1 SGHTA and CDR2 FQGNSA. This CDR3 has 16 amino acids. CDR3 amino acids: CASSFNSGGASETQYF. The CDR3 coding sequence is TGTGCCAGCAGCTTCAATAGCGGGGGGGCCAGCGAGACCCAGTACTTC.

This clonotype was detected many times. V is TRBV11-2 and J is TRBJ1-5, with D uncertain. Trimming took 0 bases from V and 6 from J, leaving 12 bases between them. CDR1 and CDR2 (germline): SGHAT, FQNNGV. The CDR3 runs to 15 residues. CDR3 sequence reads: CASSLEPGMGQPQHF. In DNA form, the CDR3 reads TGTGCCAGCAGCTTAGAGCCGGGAATGGGTCAGCCCCAGCATTTT. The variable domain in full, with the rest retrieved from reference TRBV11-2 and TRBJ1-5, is EAGVAQSPRYKIIEKRQSVAFWCNPISGHATLYWYQQILGQGPKLLIQFQNNGVVDDSQLPKDRFSAERLKGVDSTLKIQPAKLEDSAVYLCASSLEPGMGQPQHFGDGTRLSIL.

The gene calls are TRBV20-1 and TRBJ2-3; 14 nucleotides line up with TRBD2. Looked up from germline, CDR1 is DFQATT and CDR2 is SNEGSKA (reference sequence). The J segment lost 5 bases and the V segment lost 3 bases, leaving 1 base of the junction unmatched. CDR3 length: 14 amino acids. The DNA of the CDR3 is TGCAGTGCTAGGACTAGCGGGAGGGAAGATACGCAGTATTTT. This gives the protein CSARTSGREDTQYF.

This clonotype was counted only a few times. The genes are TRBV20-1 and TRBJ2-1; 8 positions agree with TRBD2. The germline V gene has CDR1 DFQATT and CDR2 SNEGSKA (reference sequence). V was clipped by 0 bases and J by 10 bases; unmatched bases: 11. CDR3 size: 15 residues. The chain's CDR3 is CSARDALAGSWEQFF. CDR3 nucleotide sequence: TGCAGTGCTAGAGATGCGCTAGCGGGCTCTTGGGAGCAGTTCTTC.

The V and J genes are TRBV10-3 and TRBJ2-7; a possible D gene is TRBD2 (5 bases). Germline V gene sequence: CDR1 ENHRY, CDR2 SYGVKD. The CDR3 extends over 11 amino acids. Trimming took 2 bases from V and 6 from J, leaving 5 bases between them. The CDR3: CAISESGEQYF. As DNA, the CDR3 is TGTGCCATCAGTGAGAGCGGCGAGCAGTACTTC.

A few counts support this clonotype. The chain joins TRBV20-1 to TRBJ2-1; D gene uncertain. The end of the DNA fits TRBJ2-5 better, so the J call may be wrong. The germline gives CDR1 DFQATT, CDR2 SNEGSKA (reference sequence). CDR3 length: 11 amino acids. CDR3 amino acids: CSARLWQTQYF. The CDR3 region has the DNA TGCAGTGCTAGACTCTGGCAGACCCAGTACTTC.